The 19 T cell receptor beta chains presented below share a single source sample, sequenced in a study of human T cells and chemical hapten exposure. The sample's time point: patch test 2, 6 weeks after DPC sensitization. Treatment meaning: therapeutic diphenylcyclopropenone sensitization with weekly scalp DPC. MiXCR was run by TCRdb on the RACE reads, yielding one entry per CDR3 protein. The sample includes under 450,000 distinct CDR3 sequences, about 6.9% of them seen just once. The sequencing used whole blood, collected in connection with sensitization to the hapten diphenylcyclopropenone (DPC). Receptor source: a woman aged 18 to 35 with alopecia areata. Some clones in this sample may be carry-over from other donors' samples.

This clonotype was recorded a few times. The CDR3: CSASTLGGAVNTEAFF. The CDR3 DNA reads as TGCAGTGCTAGTACCCTAGGGGGGGCGGTGAACACTGAAGCTTTCTTT. The chain links TRBV20-1 to TRBJ1-1, with D perhaps matching TRBD1 (6 bases). Trimming took off 3 bases at V and 0 bases at J, with 17 bases between the two ends. Germline V CDR1 and CDR2: DFQATT, SNEGSKA (reference sequence). CDR3 length: 16 residues.

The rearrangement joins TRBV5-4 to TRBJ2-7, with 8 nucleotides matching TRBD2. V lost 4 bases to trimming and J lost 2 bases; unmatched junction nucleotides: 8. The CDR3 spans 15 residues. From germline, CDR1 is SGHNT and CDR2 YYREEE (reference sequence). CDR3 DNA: TGTGCCAGCAGCGAGACGGGGGGGCCTCCCTACGAGCAGTACTTC. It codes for CASSETGGPPYEQYF.

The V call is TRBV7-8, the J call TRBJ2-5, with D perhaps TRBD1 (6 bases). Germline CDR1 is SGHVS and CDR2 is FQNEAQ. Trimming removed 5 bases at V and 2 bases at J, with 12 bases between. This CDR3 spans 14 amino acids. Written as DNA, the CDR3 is TGTGCCAGCAGCACCCGGACAGTACAAGAGACCCAGTACTTC. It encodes CASSTRTVQETQYF.

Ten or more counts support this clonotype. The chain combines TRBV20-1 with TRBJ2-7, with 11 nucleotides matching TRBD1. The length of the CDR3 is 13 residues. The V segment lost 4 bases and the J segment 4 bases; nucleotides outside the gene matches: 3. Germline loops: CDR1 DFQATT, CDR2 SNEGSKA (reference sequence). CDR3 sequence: CSAMWDRGYEQYF. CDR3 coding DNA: TGCAGTGCTATGTGGGACAGGGGGTACGAGCAGTACTTC.

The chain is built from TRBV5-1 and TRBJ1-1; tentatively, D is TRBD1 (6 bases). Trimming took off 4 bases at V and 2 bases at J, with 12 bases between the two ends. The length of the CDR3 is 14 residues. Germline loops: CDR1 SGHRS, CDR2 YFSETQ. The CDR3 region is CASSGGRVNTEAFF. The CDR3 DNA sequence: TGCGCCAGCAGCGGGGGCAGGGTTAACACTGAAGCTTTCTTT.

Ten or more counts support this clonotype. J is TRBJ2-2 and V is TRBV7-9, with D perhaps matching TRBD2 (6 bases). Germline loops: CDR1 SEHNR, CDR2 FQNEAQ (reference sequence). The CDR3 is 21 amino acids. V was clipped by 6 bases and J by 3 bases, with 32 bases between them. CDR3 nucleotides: TGTGCCAGCAGTTCCAACCTTCTTCCCGGGACTCAAACCCTGCACACCGGGGAGCTGTTTTTT. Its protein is CASSSNLLPGTQTLHTGELFF.

The DNA for the CDR3 is TGCAGTGCTAGAGGGCCGGACAATGAGCAGTTCTTC. Residues: CSARGPDNEQFF. V usage is TRBV20-1 and J usage is TRBJ2-1, with D unresolved. V shed 1 base and J shed 5 bases, with 6 bases lying between them. CDR1 and CDR2 from the germline V gene are DFQATT and SNEGSKA (reference sequence). The CDR3 covers 12 residues.

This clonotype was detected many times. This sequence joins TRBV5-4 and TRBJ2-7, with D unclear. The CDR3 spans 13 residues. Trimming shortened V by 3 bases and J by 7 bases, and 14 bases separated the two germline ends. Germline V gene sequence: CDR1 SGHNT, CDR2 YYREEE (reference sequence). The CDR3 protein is CASSYDVTGEQYF. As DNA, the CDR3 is TGTGCCAGCAGCTATGACGTAACTGGGGAGCAGTACTTC.

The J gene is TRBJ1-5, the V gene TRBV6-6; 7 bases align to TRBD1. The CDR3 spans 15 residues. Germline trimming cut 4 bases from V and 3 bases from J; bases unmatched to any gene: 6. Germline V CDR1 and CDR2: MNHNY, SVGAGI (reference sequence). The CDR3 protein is CASSSQGGHNQPQHF. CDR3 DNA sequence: TGTGCCAGCAGTTCGCAGGGGGGACACAATCAGCCCCAGCATTTT.

CDR3 bases: TGTGCCAGCACCTTGGGGGCAGGGTTTAACGAGCAGTACTTC. This translates into CASTLGAGFNEQYF. The chain has TRBV28 and TRBJ2-7; D is possibly TRBD1 (6 bases). The germline V and J ends were trimmed by 7 bases and 5 bases, with 18 bases remaining between them. CDR1 and CDR2 from the germline V gene are MDHEN and SYDVKM. The CDR3 has 14 amino acids.

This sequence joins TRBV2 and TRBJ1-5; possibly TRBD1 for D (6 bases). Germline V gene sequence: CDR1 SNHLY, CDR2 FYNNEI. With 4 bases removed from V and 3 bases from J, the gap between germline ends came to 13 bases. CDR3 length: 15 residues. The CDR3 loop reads CASSAVEGDNQPQHF. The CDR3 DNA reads TGTGCCAGCAGTGCCGTGGAGGGGGACAATCAGCCCCAGCATTTT.

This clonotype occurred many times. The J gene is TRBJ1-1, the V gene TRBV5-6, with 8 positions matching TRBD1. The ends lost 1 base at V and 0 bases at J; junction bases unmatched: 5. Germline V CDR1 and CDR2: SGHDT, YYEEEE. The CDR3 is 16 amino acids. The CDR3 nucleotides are TGTGCCAGCAGCTTGTATGGACAGGGTCTGAACACTGAAGCTTTCTTT. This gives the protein CASSLYGQGLNTEAFF.

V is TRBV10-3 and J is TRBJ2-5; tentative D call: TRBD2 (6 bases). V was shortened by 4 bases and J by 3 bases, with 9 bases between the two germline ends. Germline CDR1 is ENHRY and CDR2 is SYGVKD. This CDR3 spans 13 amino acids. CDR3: CAISAPGEETQYF. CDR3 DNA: TGTGCCATCAGTGCCCCGGGGGAAGAGACCCAGTACTTC.

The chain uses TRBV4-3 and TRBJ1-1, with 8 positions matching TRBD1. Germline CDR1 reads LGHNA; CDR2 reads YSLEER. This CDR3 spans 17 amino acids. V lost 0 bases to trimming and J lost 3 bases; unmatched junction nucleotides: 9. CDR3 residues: CASSQEWTGPMDTEAFF. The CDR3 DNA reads TGCGCCAGCAGCCAAGAATGGACAGGGCCAATGGACACTGAAGCTTTCTTT.

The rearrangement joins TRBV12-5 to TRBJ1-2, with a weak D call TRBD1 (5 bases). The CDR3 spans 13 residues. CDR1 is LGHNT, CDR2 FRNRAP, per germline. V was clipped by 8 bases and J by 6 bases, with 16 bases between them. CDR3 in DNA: TGTGCTAGTAGTCCGCGGGGACTCGATGGCTACACCTTC. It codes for CASSPRGLDGYTF.

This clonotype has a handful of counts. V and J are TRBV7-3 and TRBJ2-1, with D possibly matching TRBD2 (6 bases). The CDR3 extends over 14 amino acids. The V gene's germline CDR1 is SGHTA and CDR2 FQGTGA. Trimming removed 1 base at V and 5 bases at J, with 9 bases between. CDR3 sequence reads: CASSLRPGDNEQFF. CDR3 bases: TGTGCCAGCAGCTTAAGGCCGGGGGACAATGAGCAGTTCTTC.

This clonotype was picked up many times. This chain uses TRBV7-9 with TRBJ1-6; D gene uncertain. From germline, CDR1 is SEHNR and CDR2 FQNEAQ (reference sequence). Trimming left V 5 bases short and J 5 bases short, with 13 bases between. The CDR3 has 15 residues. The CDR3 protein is CASSPSGVDNSPLHF. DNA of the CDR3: TGTGCCAGCAGCCCCAGTGGGGTGGATAATTCACCCCTCCACTTT.

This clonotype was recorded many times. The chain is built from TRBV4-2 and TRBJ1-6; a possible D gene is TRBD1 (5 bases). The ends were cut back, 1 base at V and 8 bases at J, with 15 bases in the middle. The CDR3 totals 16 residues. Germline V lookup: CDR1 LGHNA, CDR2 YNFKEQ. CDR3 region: CASSQAPGRDDSPLHF. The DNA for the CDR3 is TGTGCCAGCAGCCAAGCTCCGGGGCGCGATGATTCACCCCTCCACTTT.

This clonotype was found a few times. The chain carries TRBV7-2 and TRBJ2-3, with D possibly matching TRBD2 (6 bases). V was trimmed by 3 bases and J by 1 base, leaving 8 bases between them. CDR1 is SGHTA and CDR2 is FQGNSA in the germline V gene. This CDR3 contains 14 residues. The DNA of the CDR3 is TGTGCCAGCAGCTTGACTAGAGGCACAGATACGCAGTATTTT. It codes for CASSLTRGTDTQYF.